The source of this T cell receptor beta chain is a study of memory CD4+ T cells and cytomegalovirus serostatus. Overall study: Donors were healthy Belgian adults, under 10 CMV seropositive and approximately 23 seronegative.

The sort gate was single viable CD3+CD4+CD8-CD45RO+ cells for memory CD4+ T cells. After thawing, CD4+ T cells were positively selected. Remarks on this clone: The target antigen is unknown.

Profiled with immunoSEQ multiplex PCR; TCRdb holds only in-frame clones, not every one. The sample records about 40,000 clones, around 72% being singletons. Study results and limitations: Suggested: most of the CMV-linked TCR signature lies in CD4+ memory cells.

The sequence was obtained from an adult in good health and CMV-seronegative. What was sequenced was memory CD4+ T cells from blood.

The CDR3 loop is CASSASSYEQYF. CDR3 sequence (DNA): TGTGCCAGCAGTGCTTCCTCCTACGAGCAGTACTTC. This sequence joins TRBV6-5 and TRBJ2-7; D gene unclear. Germline V gives CDR1 MNHEY, CDR2 SVGAGI. V was trimmed by 5 bases and J by 0 bases, leaving 5 bases between them. CDR3 size: 12 residues.